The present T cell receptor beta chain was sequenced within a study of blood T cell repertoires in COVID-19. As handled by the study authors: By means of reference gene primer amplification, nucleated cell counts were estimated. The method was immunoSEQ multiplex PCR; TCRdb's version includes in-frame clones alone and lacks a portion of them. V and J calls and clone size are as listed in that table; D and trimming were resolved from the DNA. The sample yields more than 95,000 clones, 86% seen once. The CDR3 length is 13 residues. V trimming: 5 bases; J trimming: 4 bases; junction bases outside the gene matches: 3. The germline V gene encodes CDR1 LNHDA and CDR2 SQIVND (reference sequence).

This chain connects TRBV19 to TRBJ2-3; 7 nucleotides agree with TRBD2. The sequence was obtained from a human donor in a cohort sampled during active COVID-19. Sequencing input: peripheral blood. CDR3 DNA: TGTGCCAGTAGTCGACTAGCCCCAGATACGCAGTATTTT. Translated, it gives CASSRLAPDTQYF.